This TCR beta chain was sequenced during a study of identical twins. Overall study results and limits: Partial confounding of zero-insertion analyses by invariant MAIT and iNKT cells was possible.

This clonotype was seen only a few times. Its antigen is not identified. At one end, the junction sequence differs from germline, possibly due to a read error. TCRdb passed the 5' RACE reads through MiXCR, listing each CDR3 protein once. Of hundreds of thousands of distinct CDR3 sequences detected, roughly 9.4% appear once; the ten largest clones hold 4% to 6%. The CDR3 runs 14 residues. Germline CDR1 and CDR2: SGHAT and FQNNGV. The material sequenced was memory (CD45RO+) T cells sorted from blood. The sequence was obtained from a woman between 18 and 30 years old in good health. The chain employs TRBV11-2 and TRBJ2-7; possible D gene TRBD1, 5 bases. Here the CDR3 reads CASSLVRAYYEQYF. The DNA for the CDR3 is TGTGCCAGCAGTTTAGTCAGGGCTTACTACGAGCAGTACTTC.